This passage covers 24 T cell receptor beta chains from one sample sequenced in a study of blood T cell repertoires in COVID-19. Method: immunoSEQ multiplex PCR; TCRdb's copy keeps in-frame clones and lacks some. The sample contains 100,000 to 150,000 clones, 70% to 90% of which appear only once. Sample: PBMCs or T cells enriched from blood (not recorded which). Every receptor here comes from a woman aged 45-65 years who had recovered from COVID-19.

The CDR3, as DNA: TGTGCCACCAGTACCCCGGCGGGGGAGACCCAGTACTTC. Protein product: CATSTPAGETQYF. This chain uses TRBV24-1 with TRBJ2-5; D is possibly TRBD2 (6 bases). CDR1 is KGHDR, CDR2 SFDVKD, per germline. This CDR3 contains 13 residues. V shed 6 bases and J shed 5 bases, with 12 bases lying between them.

This clone was observed a single time. The chain recombines TRBV10-2 with TRBJ2-1, with D unclear. The CDR3 runs to 11 residues. The ends were cut back, 8 bases at V and 8 bases at J, with 10 bases in the middle. Germline CDR1 WSHSY, CDR2 SAAADI. CDR3 residues: CASSWADEQFF. The CDR3 DNA is TGCGCCAGCTCTTGGGCCGATGAGCAGTTCTTC.

V gene TRBV2 combines with J gene TRBJ1-3; a weak D match, TRBD1 (5 bases). CDR3 length: 15 residues. Germline CDR1 reads SNHLY; CDR2 reads FYNNEI. The V end was cut by 5 bases, the J end by 3 bases, with 14 bases between. The CDR3 DNA follows: TGTGCCAGCAGTAACCAGGGTGAGAGTGGAAACACCATATATTTT. This encodes CASSNQGESGNTIYF.

This chain connects TRBV11-3 to TRBJ2-7, with 10 bases aligning to TRBD2. The J segment lost 4 bases and the V segment lost 4 bases, leaving 7 bases of the junction unmatched. CDR1 and CDR2 from the germline V gene are SGHNT and YENEEA. The CDR3 totals 15 residues. The CDR3 DNA reads TGTGCCAGCAGCTCCACGGGGACTAGCGTTTACGAGCAGTACTTC. Translated, it gives CASSSTGTSVYEQYF. The variable domain in full, with the rest retrieved from reference TRBV11-3 and TRBJ2-7, is EAGVVQSPRYKIIEKKQPVAFWCNPISGHNTLYWYLQNLGQGPELLIRYENEEAVDDSQLPKDRFSAERLKGVDSTLKIQPAELGDSAVYLCASSSTGTSVYEQYFGPGTRLTVT.

CDR3 residues: CASSLQDIEPNTIYF. The CDR3 DNA sequence: TGTGCCAGCTCACTCCAAGACATCGAACCAAACACCATATATTTT. The rearrangement links TRBV18 to TRBJ1-3; D is ambiguous. The V gene lost 4 bases and the J gene lost 6 bases, with 16 bases spanning the gap. This CDR3 spans 15 amino acids. The V gene's germline CDR1 is KGHSH and CDR2 LQKENI.

The genes are TRBV5-5 and TRBJ2-1, with TRBD1 identical over 7 bases. V gave up 3 bases and J gave up 8 bases; unmatched junction bases: 8. The CDR3 has 14 residues. The germline CDR1 and CDR2 sequences are SGHKS and YYEKEE (reference sequence). CDR3 DNA sequence: TGTGCCAGCAGCTCAGGCCAGGGGGACGATGAGCAGTTCTTC. It encodes CASSSGQGDDEQFF.

The gene calls are TRBV19 and TRBJ2-3, with 12 bases fitting TRBD2. The CDR3 sequence is 17 residues long. J gave up 2 bases and V 6 bases, and 9 bases lay outside the gene matches. The germline gives CDR1 LNHDA, CDR2 SQIVND (reference sequence). In DNA, the CDR3 is TGTGCCAGTAGCCGACTAGCGGGGGCACTCAACACAGATACGCAGTATTTT. It codes for CASSRLAGALNTDTQYF. Combining the CDR3 with reference TRBV19 and TRBJ2-3 gives the whole variable domain DGGITQSPKYLFRKEGQNVTLSCEQNLNHDAMYWYRQDPGQGLRLIYYSQIVNDFQKGDIAEGYSVSREKKESFPLTVTSAQKNPTAFYLCASSRLAGALNTDTQYFGPGTRLTVL.

The chain is built from TRBV4-1 and TRBJ1-1, with D tentatively TRBD1 (5 bases). The CDR3 has 16 amino acids. V lost 4 bases to trimming and J lost 4 bases, with 19 bases between them. CDR1 is MGHRA, CDR2 YSYEKL, per germline. CDR3 region: CASSPVWTPKGTEAFF. The CDR3 DNA is TGCGCCAGCAGCCCCGTCTGGACACCCAAGGGCACTGAAGCTTTCTTT.

The CDR3 DNA reads TGTGCCAGCGAAGAAGTGGGCCCCACTGAAGCTTTCTTT. This gives the protein CASEEVGPTEAFF. V and J are TRBV12-3 or TRBV12-4 and TRBJ1-1, with D unresolved. V was trimmed by 8 bases and J by 4 bases, leaving 14 bases between them. The CDR3 has 13 residues.

The J gene is TRBJ2-7, the V gene TRBV6-5; 7 nucleotides match TRBD1. This CDR3 has 14 amino acids. Germline loops: CDR1 MNHEY, CDR2 SVGAGI. V was clipped by 5 bases and J by 2 bases; unmatched bases: 6. CDR3 DNA sequence: TGTGCCAGCAGTCGACAGGGCATACCCTACGAGCAGTACTTC. Residues: CASSRQGIPYEQYF.

This clone was observed a single time. This chain links TRBV18 with TRBJ2-5, with a weak D call TRBD1 (5 bases). CDR1 and CDR2 from the germline V gene are KGHSH and LQKENI. The V end lost 0 bases, the J end lost 2 bases, and 10 bases lay between the germline ends. The CDR3 runs 15 residues. The CDR3 spells CASSPPGRAQETQYF. In DNA form, the CDR3 reads TGTGCCAGCTCACCACCGGGCAGGGCGCAAGAGACCCAGTACTTC.

V usage is TRBV7-2 and J usage is TRBJ1-5, with 7 bases that match TRBD1. The CDR3 has 14 residues. V trimming: 1 base; J trimming: 5 bases; junction bases outside the gene matches: 2. Germline V gene lookup returns CDR1 SGHTA and CDR2 FQGNSA. CDR3 in amino acids: CASSLGQGDQPQHF. The CDR3 DNA follows: TGTGCCAGCAGCTTAGGACAGGGAGATCAGCCCCAGCATTTT.

This chain joins TRBV19 and TRBJ2-7; D possibly corresponds to TRBD1 (6 bases). The CDR3 runs to 16 residues. In germline, CDR1 is LNHDA, CDR2 SQIVND (reference sequence). Trimming took off 3 bases at V and 7 bases at J, with 22 bases between the two ends. Written as DNA, the CDR3 is TGTGCCAGTAGTATGGGGGCTCGGGGACCAACTGAGGAGCAGTACTTC. Amino acid sequence: CASSMGARGPTEEQYF.

The chain links TRBV10-3 to TRBJ2-3, with 8 bases lining up with TRBD2. V was pared by 6 bases and J by 2 bases, with 4 bases of the junction left unmatched. The CDR3 length is 14 residues. Germline CDR1 and CDR2: ENHRY and SYGVKD. The CDR3, as DNA: TGTGCCATCAGCCCAGCGGGAGTCACAGATACGCAGTATTTT. Translation: CAISPAGVTDTQYF.

V is TRBV4-2 and J is TRBJ2-1, with TRBD2 matching over 9 bases. Germline CDR1 LGHNA, CDR2 YNFKEQ. Losses at the gene ends were 0 bases for V and 4 bases for J; bases not matched to a gene: 4. The CDR3 totals 16 residues. The CDR3 DNA reads TGTGCCAGCAGCCAAGAACCCAGCGGGGGGTACAATGAGCAGTTCTTC. Protein product: CASSQEPSGGYNEQFF.

The rearrangement uses TRBV12-3 or TRBV12-4 and TRBJ1-1; TRBD1 agrees at 7 bases. V shed 1 base and J 7 bases; nucleotides not matched to a gene: 3. The CDR3 is 13 residues long. Here the CDR3 DNA reads TGTGCCAGCAGTTTAGGACAGGGAAGTGAAGCTTTCTTT. It codes for CASSLGQGSEAFF.

The V gene is TRBV11-2, the J gene TRBJ1-2; TRBD1 agrees at 7 bases. This CDR3 is 15 amino acids long. Germline V CDR1 and CDR2: SGHAT, FQNNGV. V shed 4 bases, J shed 0 bases, and the junction held 5 bases outside the gene matches. CDR3 amino acids: CASSSNRGSNYGYTF. As DNA, the CDR3 is TGTGCCAGCAGCTCAAACAGGGGTTCTAACTATGGCTACACCTTC.

This chain uses TRBV5-1 with TRBJ2-7; TRBD1 agrees at 9 bases. V shed 1 base and J 5 bases; nucleotides not matched to a gene: 10. The CDR3 is made up of 16 amino acids. Germline CDR1 reads SGHRS; CDR2 reads YFSETQ. In DNA, the CDR3 is TGCGCCAGCAGCTTGCAGGGACAGGGTTTTTCGGACGAGCAGTACTTC. It specifies CASSLQGQGFSDEQYF.

This chain uses TRBV7-3 with TRBJ1-6; TRBD1 matches 7 bases. V shed 4 bases and J 7 bases; nucleotides not matched to a gene: 4. The CDR3 has 14 amino acids. CDR1 SGHTA and CDR2 FQGTGA come from the germline V gene. The DNA of the CDR3 is TGTGCCAGCAGCTCGACAGGGTTAAATTCACCCCTCCACTTT. Its translation: CASSSTGLNSPLHF.

This clone has just a few counts. The V and J genes are TRBV7-9 and TRBJ2-5; D may be TRBD2 (5 bases). CDR1 is SEHNR and CDR2 is FQNEAQ in the germline V gene (reference sequence). This CDR3 has 13 amino acids. Trimming pared 11 bases from V and 2 bases from J, leaving 15 bases between. DNA of the CDR3: TGTGCCCTAGCTCGGTCAGCACAAGAGACCCAGTACTTC. Translating gives CALARSAQETQYF.

This clone was seen only once. The chain uses TRBV12-3 or TRBV12-4 and TRBJ1-2; D possibly corresponds to TRBD1 (5 bases). The CDR3 is 13 residues long. Trimming pared 0 bases from V and 8 bases from J, leaving 10 bases between. The CDR3 DNA sequence: TGTGCCAGCAGTTTAGCCCAATGGGGCGGCTACACCTTC. This sequence encodes CASSLAQWGGYTF.

CDR3 protein: CAWSPGTGNNEQFF. The CDR3 DNA reads as TGTGCCTGGAGTCCTGGGACAGGGAACAATGAGCAGTTCTTC. This sequence joins TRBV30 and TRBJ2-1, with TRBD1 identical over 9 bases. Germline V gene data show CDR1 as GTSNPN and CDR2 as SVGIG (reference sequence). The CDR3 runs 14 residues. Losses at the gene ends were 2 bases for V and 5 bases for J; bases not matched to a gene: 4.

The chain employs TRBV9 and TRBJ2-5, with 8 bases matching TRBD1. The length of the CDR3 is 15 residues. Per the germline V gene, CDR1 is SGDLS and CDR2 is YYNGEE. With 1 base clipped from V and 5 bases from J, the junction kept 7 bases outside the gene matches. The CDR3 DNA reads TGTGCCAGCAGCGTACGCCAGGGGGCTGGGGAGACCCAGTACTTC. Protein product: CASSVRQGAGETQYF.

V is TRBV5-1 and J is TRBJ1-1; a possible D gene is TRBD1 (6 bases). With 1 base removed from V and 3 bases from J, the gap between germline ends came to 16 bases. The germline gives CDR1 SGHRS, CDR2 YFSETQ. This CDR3 is built from 16 residues. The CDR3 loop reads CASSLWTVNGDTEAFF. CDR3 nucleotides: TGCGCCAGCAGCTTGTGGACAGTTAACGGGGACACTGAAGCTTTCTTT. The whole variable domain, filled in from reference TRBV5-1 and TRBJ1-1, reads KAGVTQTPRYLIKTRGQQVTLSCSPISGHRSVSWYQQTPGQGLQFLFEYFSETQRNKGNFPGRFSGRQFSNSRSEMNVSTLELGDSALYLCASSLWTVNGDTEAFFGQGTRLTVV.